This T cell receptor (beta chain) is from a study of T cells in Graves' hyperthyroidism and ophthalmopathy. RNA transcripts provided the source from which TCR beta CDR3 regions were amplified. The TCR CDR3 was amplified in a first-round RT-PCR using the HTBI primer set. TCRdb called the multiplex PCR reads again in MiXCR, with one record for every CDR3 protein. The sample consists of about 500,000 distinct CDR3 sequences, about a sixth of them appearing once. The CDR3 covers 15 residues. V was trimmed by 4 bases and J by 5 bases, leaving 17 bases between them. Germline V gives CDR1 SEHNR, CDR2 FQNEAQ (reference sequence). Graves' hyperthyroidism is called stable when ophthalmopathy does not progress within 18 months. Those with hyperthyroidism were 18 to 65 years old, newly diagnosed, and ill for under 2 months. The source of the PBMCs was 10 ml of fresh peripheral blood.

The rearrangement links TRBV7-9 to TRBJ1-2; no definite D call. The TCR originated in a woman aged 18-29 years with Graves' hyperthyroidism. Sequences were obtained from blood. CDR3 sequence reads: CASSSELIGRYGYTF. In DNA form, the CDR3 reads TGTGCCAGCAGCTCGGAACTAATCGGTCGGTATGGCTACACCTTC.